Sequencing of this T cell receptor (beta chain) was carried out in a study of blood T cell repertoires in COVID-19. V lost 0 bases and J lost 3; bases outside the gene matches: 5. Germline loops: CDR1 SGHTA, CDR2 FQGNSA. The CDR3 is 15 residues long. Data came from immunoSEQ multiplex PCR; TCRdb stores just in-frame clones and leaves some out. The table lists fewer than 250,000 clones, roughly 80% of them singletons. Specimen: peripheral blood. The V call is TRBV7-2, the J call TRBJ2-7; 7 bases agree with TRBD1. The receptor was isolated from a woman in her fifties or sixties with acute or convalescent COVID-19. The CDR3 DNA is TGTGCCAGCAGCTTAGCCCCGGGACAGCACTACGAGCAGTACTTC. Protein sequence: CASSLAPGQHYEQYF.